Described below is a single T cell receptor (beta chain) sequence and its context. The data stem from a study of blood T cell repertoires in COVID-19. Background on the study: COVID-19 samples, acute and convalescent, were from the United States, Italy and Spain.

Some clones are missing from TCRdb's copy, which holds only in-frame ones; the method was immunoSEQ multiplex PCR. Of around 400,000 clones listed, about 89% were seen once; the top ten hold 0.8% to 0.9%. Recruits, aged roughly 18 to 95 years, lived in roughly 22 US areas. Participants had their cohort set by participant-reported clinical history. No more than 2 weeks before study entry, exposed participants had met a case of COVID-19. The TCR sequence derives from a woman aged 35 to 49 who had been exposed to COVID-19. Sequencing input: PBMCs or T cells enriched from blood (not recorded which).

In DNA form, the CDR3 reads TGTGCCAGTAGTATGCGGGGGTCCTACGAGCAGTACTTC. Its translation: CASSMRGSYEQYF. This rearrangement joins TRBV19 to TRBJ2-7; TRBD2 matches at 7 bases. The CDR3 sequence is 13 residues long. The trim removed 3 bases at V and 1 base at J, leaving 0 bases unmatched. CDR1 LNHDA and CDR2 SQIVND come from the germline V gene (reference sequence).